Listed here are 21 T cell receptor beta chains from one sample, sequenced in a study of blood T cells in healthy people across ages. Next came a second PCR, run for about 6 to 12 cycles, which used a sample-barcoded 5' primer along with a J-beta primer mix. TCRdb re-analysed the 5' RACE reads in MiXCR, keeping a single row per CDR3 protein. The sample holds around 1,900,000 distinct CDR3 sequences, about two fifths seen once. The sample was blood. Receptors were obtained from a human donor in good health.

V gene TRBV20-1 combines with J gene TRBJ1-2; D is undetermined. V was pared by 7 bases and J by 3 bases, with 9 bases between. This CDR3 is 11 amino acids long. Germline V gives CDR1 DFQATT, CDR2 SNEGSKA (reference sequence). The CDR3 DNA sequence: TGCAGTGTTCGACGCTACTATGGCTACACCTTC. Amino acids: CSVRRYYGYTF.

This chain joins TRBV7-8 and TRBJ2-2; maybe TRBD2 (5 bases). The CDR3 spans 16 residues. V lost 5 bases and J 1 base, leaving 14 bases between the germline ends. CDR1 is SGHVS and CDR2 is FQNEAQ in the germline V gene. CDR3 amino acids: CASSHSEGGNTGELFF. CDR3 in DNA: TGTGCCAGCAGCCATTCCGAGGGCGGGAACACCGGGGAGCTGTTTTTT.

The V gene is TRBV29-1, the J gene TRBJ2-1; 11 nucleotides agree with TRBD1. J gave up 6 bases and V 6 bases, and 13 bases lay outside the gene matches. This CDR3 region has 16 residues. Germline V gene data show CDR1 as SQVTM and CDR2 as ANQGSEA. This CDR3 reads CSVSLGGGTGGNEQFF. As DNA, the CDR3 is TGCAGCGTCTCCCTAGGTGGAGGGACAGGGGGCAATGAGCAGTTCTTC.

This clonotype has only a few counts. The J gene is TRBJ1-2, the V gene TRBV5-6; 7 bases map to TRBD1. This CDR3 is built from 15 residues. Germline assignment: CDR1 SGHDT and CDR2 YYEEEE. Unmatched junction bases numbered 12, after V lost 4 bases and J lost 6 bases. The CDR3 loop is CASSVRQGNLDGYTF. In nucleotides, the CDR3 is TGTGCCAGCAGCGTAAGACAGGGAAATCTAGATGGCTACACCTTC.

Comment on this clonotype: It may be a read error: a sequence one base away is much more abundant. The chain is built from TRBV10-3 and TRBJ2-5; D remains ambiguous. The germline CDR1 and CDR2 sequences are ENHRY and SYGVKD. CDR3 size: 14 residues. For the CDR3, the DNA is TGTGCCATCAGTGATGCACGCAACCAAGAGACCCGGTACTTC. Protein: CAISDARNQETRYF.

This clonotype came up once. V usage is TRBV3-1 and J usage is TRBJ1-1, with D unresolved. The CDR3 covers 14 residues. Germline CDR1 and CDR2: LGHDT and YNNKEL (reference sequence). The V end was cut by 1 base, the J end by 0 bases, with 6 bases between. CDR3 nucleotide sequence: TGTGCCAGCAGCCAAGCGCAGGTGAACACTGAAGCTTTCTTT. This translates into CASSQAQVNTEAFF.

The chain employs TRBV11-2 and TRBJ2-1; TRBD1 agrees at 7 bases. This CDR3 has 15 amino acids. V lost 5 bases and J lost 13; bases outside the gene matches: 17. Germline CDR1 and CDR2: SGHAT and FQNNGV. The CDR3 DNA sequence: TGTGCCAGCAGCGCTTACAGGGGTGAGGGGGAGACCCAGTTCTTC. Translation gives CASSAYRGEGETQFF.

This chain links TRBV7-9 with TRBJ2-4, with a possible D match to TRBD1 (7 bases). The end of the DNA fits TRBJ2-7 better, so the J call may be wrong. This CDR3 comprises 16 residues. Germline CDR1 is SEHNR and CDR2 is FQNEAQ (reference sequence). The CDR3 DNA follows: TGTGCCAGCAGCCCTTCCTCGGAGGGGGCGAGACACGAGCAGTACTTC. It is translated as CASSPSSEGARHEQYF.

The genes are TRBV15 and TRBJ1-2; D is unresolved. This CDR3 spans 15 amino acids. Germline CDR1 reads LNHNV; CDR2 reads YYDKDF (reference sequence). With 2 bases removed from V and 1 base from J, the gap between germline ends came to 11 bases. The CDR3 DNA reads TGTGCCACCAGCAGAATGAGTGACTTTAACTATGGCTACACCTTC. It translates to CATSRMSDFNYGYTF.

This rearrangement joins TRBV7-9 to TRBJ2-1; 9 bases line up with TRBD1. Losses at the gene ends were 2 bases for V and 8 bases for J; bases not matched to a gene: 4. Germline V lookup: CDR1 SEHNR, CDR2 FQNEAQ (reference sequence). This CDR3 is 14 amino acids long. For the CDR3, the DNA is TGTGCCAGCAGCTTACCGGACAGGGGCGATGAGCAGTTCTTC. It encodes CASSLPDRGDEQFF.

The CDR3 loop reads CASSFQEGNYGYTF. CDR3 DNA: TGCGCCAGCAGCTTCCAGGAGGGAAACTATGGCTACACCTTC. The rearrangement links TRBV5-1 to TRBJ1-2; D remains unclear. V was pared by 2 bases and J by 2 bases, with 10 bases between. CDR3 length: 14 amino acids. CDR1 and CDR2 (germline): SGHRS, YFSETQ.

The chain uses TRBV2 and TRBJ2-1; D unresolved. CDR3 length: 13 amino acids. The ends were cut back, 11 bases at V and 6 bases at J, with 17 bases in the middle. Germline V lookup: CDR1 SNHLY, CDR2 FYNNEI. The CDR3 is CAVRGIGINEQFF. In nucleotides, the CDR3 is TGTGCCGTCCGTGGGATAGGGATCAATGAGCAGTTCTTC.

This clonotype was seen just once. Germline and junction disagree at one end, which may indicate a read error. The CDR3 nucleotides read TGTGCCACCAATGATTTGCGGGGATATGGCTACACCTTC. Protein product: CATNDLRGYGYTF. The V call is TRBV24-1, the J call TRBJ1-2, with D unclear. CDR1 is KGHDR, CDR2 SFDVKD, per germline. This CDR3 spans 13 amino acids.

A few counts support this clonotype. J is TRBJ1-2 and V is TRBV7-3; unclear D gene. This CDR3 has 14 amino acids. Per germline, CDR1 SGHTA and CDR2 FQGTGA. V was cut by 5 bases and J by 2 bases, with 12 bases left in between. The CDR3 DNA sequence: TGTGCCAGCAGCGTAGGTGGGGAGAACTATGGCTACACCTTC. It codes for CASSVGGENYGYTF. The full variable domain, in which reference TRBV7-3 and TRBJ1-2 provide the parts outside the CDR3, is GAGVSQTPSNKVTEKGKYVELRCDPISGHTALYWYRQSLGQGPEFLIYFQGTGAADDSGLPNDRFFAVRPEGSVSTLKIQRTERGDSAVYLCASSVGGENYGYTFGSGTRLTVV.

Only one count was recorded for this clonotype. The chain is built from TRBV11-2 and TRBJ1-1; 7 bases fit TRBD1. CDR1 SGHAT and CDR2 FQNNGV come from the germline V gene. CDR3 length: 15 residues. The V and J ends lost 3 bases and 0 bases, in that order; junction bases with no gene match: 4. CDR3 region: CASSFKTGMNTEAFF. CDR3 DNA sequence: TGTGCCAGCAGCTTTAAGACAGGGATGAACACTGAAGCTTTCTTT.

The J gene is TRBJ2-7, the V gene TRBV10-3, with TRBD1 matching 8 bases. This CDR3 spans 18 amino acids. The trim removed 4 bases at V and 0 bases at J, leaving 14 bases unmatched. The germline V gene has CDR1 ENHRY and CDR2 SYGVKD. CDR3 loop: CAISGPRDRTFSSYEQYF. CDR3 coding DNA: TGTGCCATCAGTGGGCCCCGGGACAGGACCTTCAGCTCCTACGAGCAGTACTTC.

This chain links TRBV20-1 with TRBJ1-2; maybe TRBD1 (5 bases). Germline CDR1 and CDR2: DFQATT and SNEGSKA (reference sequence). The ends were cut back, 6 bases at V and 2 bases at J, with 19 bases in the middle. The CDR3 has 15 amino acids. CDR3 sequence (DNA): TGCAGTGCCCTTAGGCCGGGGCTTAAAAACTATGGCTACACCTTC. It yields the protein CSALRPGLKNYGYTF.

This clonotype was detected only once. The rearrangement joins TRBV7-2 to TRBJ2-3, with TRBD2 matching 14 bases. The germline gives CDR1 SGHTA, CDR2 FQGNSA. With V trimmed by 3 bases and J by 12 bases, 8 bases remained unmatched. The CDR3 covers 15 residues. The CDR3 DNA sequence: TGTGCCAGCAGCTTGAGACTAGCGGGGGGGGGTACACAGTATTTT. Encoded protein: CASSLRLAGGGTQYF.

J is TRBJ2-3 and V is TRBV7-9; 10 bases match TRBD2. After removal of 5 bases from V and 4 bases from J, the junction contained 6 bases not matched to a gene. The length of the CDR3 is 15 residues. CDR1 is SEHNR and CDR2 is FQNEAQ in the germline V gene (reference sequence). The CDR3 is CASSPRTSGPDTQYF. Here the CDR3 DNA reads TGTGCCAGCAGCCCCCGGACTAGCGGCCCAGATACGCAGTATTTT.

This chain connects TRBV20-1 to TRBJ2-3, with TRBD2 matching 11 bases. The CDR3 runs 17 residues. Germline assignment: CDR1 DFQATT and CDR2 SNEGSKA (reference sequence). CDR3 sequence reads: CRCQLAGGSTSTDTQYF. The CDR3 DNA follows: TGCAGGTGTCAGCTAGCGGGGGGATCGACTAGCACAGATACGCAGTATTTT.

This chain uses TRBV20-1 with TRBJ2-7; no firm D call. Near its end, the DNA agrees better with TRBJ2-5, so the J call may be wrong. CDR1 is DFQATT, CDR2 SNEGSKA, per germline (reference sequence). The CDR3 contains 11 residues. The CDR3 region has the DNA TGCAGTGCTATTCGAAAAGAGACCCAGTACTTC. It specifies CSAIRKETQYF.